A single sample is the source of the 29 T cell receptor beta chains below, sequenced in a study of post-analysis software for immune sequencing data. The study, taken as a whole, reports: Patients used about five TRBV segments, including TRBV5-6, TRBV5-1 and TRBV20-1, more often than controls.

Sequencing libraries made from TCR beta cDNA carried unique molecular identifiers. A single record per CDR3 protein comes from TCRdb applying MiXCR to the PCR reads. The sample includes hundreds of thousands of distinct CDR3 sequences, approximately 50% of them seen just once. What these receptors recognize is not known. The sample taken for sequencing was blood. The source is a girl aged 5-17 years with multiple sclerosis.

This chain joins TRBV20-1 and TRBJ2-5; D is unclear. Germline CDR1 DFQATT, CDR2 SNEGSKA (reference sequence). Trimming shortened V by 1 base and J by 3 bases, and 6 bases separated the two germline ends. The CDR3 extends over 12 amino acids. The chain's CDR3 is CSARGVEETQYF. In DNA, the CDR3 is TGCAGTGCTAGAGGAGTCGAAGAGACCCAGTACTTC.

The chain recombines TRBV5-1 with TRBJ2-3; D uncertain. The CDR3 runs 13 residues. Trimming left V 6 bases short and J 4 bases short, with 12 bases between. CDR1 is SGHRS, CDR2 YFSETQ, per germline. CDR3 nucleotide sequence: TGCGCCAGCACATGGTTGGGGTCAGATACGCAGTATTTT. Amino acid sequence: CASTWLGSDTQYF.

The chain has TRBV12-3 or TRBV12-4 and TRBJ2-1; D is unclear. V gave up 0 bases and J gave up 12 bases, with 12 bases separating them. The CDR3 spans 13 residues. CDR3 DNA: TGTGCCAGCAGTTTAGCGCTGGGGTTAGGGCAGTTCTTC. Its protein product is CASSLALGLGQFF.

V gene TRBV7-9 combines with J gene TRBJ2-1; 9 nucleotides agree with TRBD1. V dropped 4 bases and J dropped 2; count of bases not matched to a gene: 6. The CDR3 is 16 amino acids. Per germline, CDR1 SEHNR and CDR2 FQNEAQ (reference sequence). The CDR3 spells CASSYDRGVAYNEQFF. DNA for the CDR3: TGTGCCAGCAGCTATGACAGGGGGGTTGCCTACAATGAGCAGTTCTTC.

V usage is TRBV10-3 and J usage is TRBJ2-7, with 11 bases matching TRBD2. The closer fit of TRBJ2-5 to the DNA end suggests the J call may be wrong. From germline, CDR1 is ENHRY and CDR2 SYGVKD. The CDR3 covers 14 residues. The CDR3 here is CAISLTSGKETQYF. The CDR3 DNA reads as TGTGCCATCAGCCTGACTAGCGGGAAAGAGACCCAGTACTTC.

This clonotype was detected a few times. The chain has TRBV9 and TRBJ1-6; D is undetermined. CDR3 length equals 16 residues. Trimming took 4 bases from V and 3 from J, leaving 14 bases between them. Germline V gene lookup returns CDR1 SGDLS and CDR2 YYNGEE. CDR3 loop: CASSPGEAGYNSPLHF. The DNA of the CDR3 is TGTGCCAGCAGCCCCGGTGAGGCGGGCTATAATTCACCCCTCCACTTT.

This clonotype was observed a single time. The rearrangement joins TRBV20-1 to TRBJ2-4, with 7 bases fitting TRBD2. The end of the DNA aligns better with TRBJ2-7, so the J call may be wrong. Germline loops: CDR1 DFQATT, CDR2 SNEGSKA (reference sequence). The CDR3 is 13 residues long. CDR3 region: CSAFGGSSYEQYF. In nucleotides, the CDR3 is TGCAGTGCGTTTGGCGGGAGCTCCTACGAGCAGTACTTC.

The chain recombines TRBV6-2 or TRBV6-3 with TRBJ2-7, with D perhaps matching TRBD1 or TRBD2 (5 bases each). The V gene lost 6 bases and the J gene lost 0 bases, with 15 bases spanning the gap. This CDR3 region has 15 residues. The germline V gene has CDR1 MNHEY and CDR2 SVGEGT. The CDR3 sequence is CASSPDGALSYEQYF. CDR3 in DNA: TGTGCCAGCAGCCCAGACGGGGCTCTCTCCTACGAGCAGTACTTC.

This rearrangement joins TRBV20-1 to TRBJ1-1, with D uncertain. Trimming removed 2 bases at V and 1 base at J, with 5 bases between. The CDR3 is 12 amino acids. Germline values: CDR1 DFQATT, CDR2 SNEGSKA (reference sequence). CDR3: CSARHRNTEAFF. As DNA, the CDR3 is TGCAGTGCTAGACACAGGAACACTGAAGCTTTCTTT.

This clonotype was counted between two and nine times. CDR3 sequence (DNA): TGCAGCGTCTCCGAGGGGGGAAGGGGCTACGAGCAGTACTTC. This gives the protein CSVSEGGRGYEQYF. The chain is built from TRBV29-1 and TRBJ2-7; D could derive from TRBD1 or TRBD2 (6 bases each). Germline V gives CDR1 SQVTM, CDR2 ANQGSEA. Trimming pared 6 bases from V and 3 bases from J, leaving 18 bases between. The CDR3 is 14 residues long.

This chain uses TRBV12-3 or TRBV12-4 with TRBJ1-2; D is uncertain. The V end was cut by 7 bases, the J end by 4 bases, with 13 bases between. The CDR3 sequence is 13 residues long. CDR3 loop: CASIRNAAYGYTF. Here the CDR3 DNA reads TGTGCCAGCATCAGGAACGCTGCCTATGGCTACACCTTC.

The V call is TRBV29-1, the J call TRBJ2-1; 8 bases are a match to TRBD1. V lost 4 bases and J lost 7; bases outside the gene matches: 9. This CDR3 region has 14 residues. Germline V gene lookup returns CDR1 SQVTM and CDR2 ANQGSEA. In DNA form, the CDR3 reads TGCAGCGTTGGCGGGCAGGGGGCGCGGAATGAGCAGTTCTTC. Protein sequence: CSVGGQGARNEQFF.

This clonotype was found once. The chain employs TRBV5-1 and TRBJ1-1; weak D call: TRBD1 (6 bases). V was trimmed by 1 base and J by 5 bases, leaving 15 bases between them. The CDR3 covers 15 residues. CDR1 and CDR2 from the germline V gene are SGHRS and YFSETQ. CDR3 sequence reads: CASSLQGPDSTEAFF. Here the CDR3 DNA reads TGCGCCAGCAGCTTGCAGGGGCCTGACTCGACTGAAGCTTTCTTT. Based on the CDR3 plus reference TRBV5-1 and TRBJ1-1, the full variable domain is KAGVTQTPRYLIKTRGQQVTLSCSPISGHRSVSWYQQTPGQGLQFLFEYFSETQRNKGNFPGRFSGRQFSNSRSEMNVSTLELGDSALYLCASSLQGPDSTEAFFGQGTRLTVV.

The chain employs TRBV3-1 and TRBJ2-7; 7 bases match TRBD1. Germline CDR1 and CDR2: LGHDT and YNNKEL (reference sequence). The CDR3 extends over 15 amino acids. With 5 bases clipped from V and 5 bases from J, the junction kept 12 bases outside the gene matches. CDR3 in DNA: TGTGCCAGCAGCGCATTTCACAGGGGTACCGACGAGCAGTACTTC. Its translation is CASSAFHRGTDEQYF.

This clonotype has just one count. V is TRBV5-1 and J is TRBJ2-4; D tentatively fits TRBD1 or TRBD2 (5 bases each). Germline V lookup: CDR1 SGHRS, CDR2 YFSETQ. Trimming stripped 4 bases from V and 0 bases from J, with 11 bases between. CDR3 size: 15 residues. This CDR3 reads CASSPDGTAKNIQYF. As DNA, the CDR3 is TGCGCCAGCAGCCCCGATGGGACAGCCAAAAACATTCAGTACTTC.

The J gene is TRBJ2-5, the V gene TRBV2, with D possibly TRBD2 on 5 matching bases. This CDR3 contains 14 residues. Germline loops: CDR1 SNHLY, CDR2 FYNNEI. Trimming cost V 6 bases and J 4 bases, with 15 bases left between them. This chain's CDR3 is CASSSANGVETQYF. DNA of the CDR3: TGTGCCAGCAGCTCCGCCAACGGGGTAGAGACCCAGTACTTC. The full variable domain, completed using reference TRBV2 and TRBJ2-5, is EPEVTQTPSHQVTQMGQEVILRCVPISNHLYFYWYRQILGQKVEFLVSFYNNEISEKSEIFDDQFSVERPDGSNFTLKIRSTKLEDSAMYFCASSSANGVETQYFGPGTRLLVL.

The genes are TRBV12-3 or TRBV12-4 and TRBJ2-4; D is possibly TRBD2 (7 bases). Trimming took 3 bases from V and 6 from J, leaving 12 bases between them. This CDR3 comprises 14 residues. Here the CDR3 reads CASSFGGPVNIQYF. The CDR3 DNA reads TGTGCCAGCAGTTTCGGGGGGCCGGTAAACATTCAGTACTTC.

The CDR3 coding sequence is TGTGCCAGCAGGCTTTCAGAGACCCAGTACTTC. The encoded protein is CASRLSETQYF. The genes are TRBV7-9 and TRBJ2-7; D gene ambiguous. The J call is in doubt because the DNA end fits TRBJ2-5 better. Per germline, CDR1 SEHNR and CDR2 FQNEAQ (reference sequence). There are 11 residues in the CDR3.

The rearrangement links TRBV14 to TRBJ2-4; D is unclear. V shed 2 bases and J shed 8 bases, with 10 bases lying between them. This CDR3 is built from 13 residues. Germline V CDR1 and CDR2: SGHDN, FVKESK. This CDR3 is CASSQLLWDIQYF. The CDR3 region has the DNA TGTGCCAGCAGCCAACTCCTTTGGGACATTCAGTACTTC.

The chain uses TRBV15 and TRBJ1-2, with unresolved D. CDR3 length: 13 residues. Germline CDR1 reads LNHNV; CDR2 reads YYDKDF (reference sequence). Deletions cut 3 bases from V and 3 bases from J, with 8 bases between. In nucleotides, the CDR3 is TGTGCCACCAGCAGTTTCCGCGACTATGGCTACACCTTC. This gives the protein CATSSFRDYGYTF.

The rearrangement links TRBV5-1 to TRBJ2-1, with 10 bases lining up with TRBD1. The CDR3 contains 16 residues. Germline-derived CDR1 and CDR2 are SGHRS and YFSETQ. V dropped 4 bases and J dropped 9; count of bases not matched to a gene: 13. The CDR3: CASSVIRDRGGSEQFF. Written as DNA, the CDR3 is TGCGCCAGCAGCGTCATCCGGGACAGGGGAGGTAGTGAGCAGTTCTTC. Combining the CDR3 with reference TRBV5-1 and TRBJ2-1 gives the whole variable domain KAGVTQTPRYLIKTRGQQVTLSCSPISGHRSVSWYQQTPGQGLQFLFEYFSETQRNKGNFPGRFSGRQFSNSRSEMNVSTLELGDSALYLCASSVIRDRGGSEQFFGPGTRLTVL.

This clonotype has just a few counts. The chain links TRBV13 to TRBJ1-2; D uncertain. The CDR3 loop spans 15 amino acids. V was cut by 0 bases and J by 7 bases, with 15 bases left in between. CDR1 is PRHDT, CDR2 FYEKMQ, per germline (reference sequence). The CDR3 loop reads CASSLGLRVPSGYTF. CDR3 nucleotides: TGTGCCAGCAGCTTAGGCCTTAGAGTTCCTAGTGGCTACACCTTC.

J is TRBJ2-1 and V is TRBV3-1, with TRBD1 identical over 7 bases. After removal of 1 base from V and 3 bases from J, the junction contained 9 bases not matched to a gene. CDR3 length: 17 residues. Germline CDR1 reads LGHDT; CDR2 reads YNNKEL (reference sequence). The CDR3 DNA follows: TGTGCCAGCAGCCAAGCTCAGGGGGAGTGGGTCTACAATGAGCAGTTCTTC. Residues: CASSQAQGEWVYNEQFF.

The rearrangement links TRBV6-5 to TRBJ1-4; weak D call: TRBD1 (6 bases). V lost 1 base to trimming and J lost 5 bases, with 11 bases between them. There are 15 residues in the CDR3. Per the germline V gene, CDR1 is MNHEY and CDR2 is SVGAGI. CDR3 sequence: CASSYYGQINEKLFF. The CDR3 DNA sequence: TGTGCCAGCAGTTACTACGGACAGATAAATGAAAAACTGTTTTTT.

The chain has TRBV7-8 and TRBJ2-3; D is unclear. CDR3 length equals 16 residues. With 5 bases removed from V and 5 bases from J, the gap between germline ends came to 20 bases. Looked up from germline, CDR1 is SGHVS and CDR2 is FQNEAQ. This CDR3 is CASSHRPRPLEDTQYF. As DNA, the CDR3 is TGTGCCAGCAGCCACCGACCTCGGCCCCTGGAAGATACGCAGTATTTT.

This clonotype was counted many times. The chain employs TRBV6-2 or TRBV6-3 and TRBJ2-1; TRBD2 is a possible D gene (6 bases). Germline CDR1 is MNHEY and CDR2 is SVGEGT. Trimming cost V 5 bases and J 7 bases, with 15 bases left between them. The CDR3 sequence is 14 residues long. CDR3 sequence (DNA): TGTGCCAGCAGTGGCCGGGATGGGGGGAATGAGCAGTTCTTC. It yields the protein CASSGRDGGNEQFF.

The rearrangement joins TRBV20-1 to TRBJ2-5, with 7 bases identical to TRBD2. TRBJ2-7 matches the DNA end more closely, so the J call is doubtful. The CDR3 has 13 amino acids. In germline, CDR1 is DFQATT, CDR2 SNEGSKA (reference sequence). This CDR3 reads CSARVPRGFEQYF. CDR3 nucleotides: TGCAGTGCTAGAGTCCCGCGGGGGTTCGAGCAGTACTTC.

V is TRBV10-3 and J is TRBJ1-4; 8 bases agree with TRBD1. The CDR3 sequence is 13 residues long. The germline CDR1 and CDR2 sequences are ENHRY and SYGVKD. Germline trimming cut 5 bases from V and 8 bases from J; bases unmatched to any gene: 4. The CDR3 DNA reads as TGTGCCATCAGTCGAGACAGGGGCGAAAAACTGTTTTTT. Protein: CAISRDRGEKLFF.

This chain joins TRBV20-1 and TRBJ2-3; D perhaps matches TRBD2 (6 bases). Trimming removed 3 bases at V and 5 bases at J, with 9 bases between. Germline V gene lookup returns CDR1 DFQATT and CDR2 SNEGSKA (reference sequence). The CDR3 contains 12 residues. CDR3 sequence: CSASGSQDTQYF. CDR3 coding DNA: TGCAGTGCTAGCGGGAGTCAAGATACGCAGTATTTT.